The 22 T cell receptor beta chains in this list originate from one sample, sequenced in a study of PD-L1 blockade in urothelial cancer (dated by TCRdb to about 2017). The time point tag for this specimen amounts to: peripheral blood 6 weeks after treatment start. Library prep was done by the immunoSEQ multiplex PCR assay. TCRdb holds this immuneACCESS table with in-frame rearrangements only. Some clones are missing; in checked studies, unresolved V genes explain under half, and the rest has no known cause. This sample is represented by tens of thousands of clones; around 88% of them were singletons. The ten largest clones capture about 10% of the sample. This specimen was PBMCs, taken around atezolizumab (anti-PD-L1) treatment. The receptors derive from a man between 60 and 75 years old with urothelial cancer.

The chain couples TRBV11-2 to TRBJ1-1, with a tentative D call TRBD1 (5 bases). Germline-derived CDR1 and CDR2 are SGHAT and FQNNGV. CDR3 size: 14 residues. The V and J ends lost 6 bases and 10 bases respectively, with 21 bases between them. The CDR3 sequence is CASSLQVRSTRAFF. Here the CDR3 DNA reads TGTGCCAGCAGTTTACAGGTCCGGTCGACGCGAGCTTTCTTT.

This chain links TRBV7-2 with TRBJ2-5; 8 bases fit TRBD2. This CDR3 has 14 amino acids. V shed 10 bases and J 5 bases; nucleotides not matched to a gene: 12. Germline lookup yields CDR1 SGHTA and CDR2 FQGNSA. DNA of the CDR3: TGTGCCACCTCGCTTAGCGGGGTGGGGGAGACCCAGTACTTC. Residues: CATSLSGVGETQYF.

V gene TRBV6-5 combines with J gene TRBJ1-1, with a tentative D call TRBD1 (6 bases). Germline CDR1 and CDR2: MNHEY and SVGAGI. This CDR3 is 15 amino acids long. Trimming stripped 0 bases from V and 5 bases from J, with 13 bases between. CDR3 residues: CASSYSRGAKTEAFF. In DNA, the CDR3 is TGTGCCAGCAGTTACTCGCGGGGGGCAAAAACTGAAGCTTTCTTT.

The chain uses TRBV5-1 and TRBJ2-1, with 12 positions matching TRBD2. The CDR3 sequence is 16 residues long. After removal of 3 bases from V and 3 bases from J, the junction contained 4 bases not matched to a gene. Looked up from germline, CDR1 is SGHRS and CDR2 is YFSETQ. CDR3: CASSSLAGGLYNEQFF. The CDR3 region has the DNA TGCGCCAGCAGCTCACTAGCGGGGGGTCTCTACAATGAGCAGTTCTTC.

The V gene is TRBV6-1, the J gene TRBJ2-3, with 12 bases identical to TRBD2. The CDR3 runs to 15 residues. Germline-derived CDR1 and CDR2 are MNHNS and SASEGT. Trimming cost V 7 bases and J 1 base; bases outside gene matches: 3. CDR3: CASTRTSGGTDTQYF. CDR3 nucleotides: TGTGCCAGCACTAGGACTAGCGGGGGCACAGATACGCAGTATTTT.

The chain recombines TRBV2 with TRBJ2-2; 8 bases fit TRBD1. V lost 6 bases to trimming and J lost 3 bases; unmatched junction nucleotides: 12. The V gene's germline CDR1 is SNHLY and CDR2 FYNNEI. The CDR3 spans 17 residues. The CDR3 region has the DNA TGTGCCAGCAGGGGCGGACAGGGCAAGCGGTACACCGGGGAGCTGTTTTTT. It is translated as CASRGGQGKRYTGELFF.

This clone came up once. The V and J genes are TRBV5-8 and TRBJ1-5; D unresolved. CDR1 and CDR2 from the germline V gene are SGHTS and YDEGEE. V was trimmed by 4 bases and J by 0 bases, leaving 5 bases between them. This CDR3 has 13 amino acids. The CDR3 loop reads CASSLISNQPQHF. The DNA of the CDR3 is TGTGCCAGCAGCCTAATTAGCAATCAGCCCCAGCATTTT.

V gene TRBV11-3 combines with J gene TRBJ2-3; the match to TRBD2 covers 11 bases. V lost 5 bases, J lost 2 bases, and 12 bases stayed unmatched. The CDR3 is 18 residues long. Germline CDR1 reads SGHNT; CDR2 reads YENEEA. CDR3 bases: TGTGCCAGCAGCCCGAGACTAGCGGGGCGTCTTATCACAGATACGCAGTATTTT. This gives the protein CASSPRLAGRLITDTQYF.

V gene TRBV5-6 combines with J gene TRBJ1-2; perhaps TRBD1 as D (6 bases). Trimming stripped 6 bases from V and 2 bases from J, with 11 bases between. CDR1 SGHDT and CDR2 YYEEEE come from the germline V gene. CDR3 length: 13 residues. CDR3 nucleotide sequence: TGTGCCAGCAACCAAGGACAGAACTATGGCTACACCTTC. Its protein is CASNQGQNYGYTF. The full variable domain, completed using reference TRBV5-6 and TRBJ1-2, is DAGVTQSPTHLIKTRGQQVTLRCSPKSGHDTVSWYQQALGQGPQFIFQYYEEEERQRGNFPDRFSGHQFPNYSSELNVNALLLGDSALYLCASNQGQNYGYTFGSGTRLTVV.

The chain couples TRBV7-2 to TRBJ2-7; tentative D call: TRBD1 (6 bases). Trimming pared 5 bases from V and 0 bases from J, leaving 20 bases between. Germline V gene lookup returns CDR1 SGHTA and CDR2 FQGNSA. CDR3 length: 17 amino acids. In nucleotides, the CDR3 is TGTGCCAGCAGCCGGGACACTTCAGCTTACAGCTCCTACGAGCAGTACTTC. Translation: CASSRDTSAYSSYEQYF. Using reference TRBV7-2 and TRBJ2-7 for the parts outside the CDR3, the full variable domain is GAGVSQSPSNKVTEKGKDVELRCDPISGHTALYWYRQSLGQGLEFLIYFQGNSAPDKSGLPSDRFSAERTGGSVSTLTIQRTQQEDSAVYLCASSRDTSAYSSYEQYFGPGTRLTVT.

This chain uses TRBV5-7 with TRBJ1-5; D possibly corresponds to TRBD1 (5 bases). Being an ORF, TRBV5-7 has a function that is uncertain. With 1 base removed from V and 0 bases from J, the gap between germline ends came to 11 bases. CDR3 length: 16 residues. The CDR3 here is CASSLWGDTSNQPQHF. As DNA, the CDR3 is TGTGCCAGCAGCTTGTGGGGCGATACTAGCAATCAGCCCCAGCATTTT.

V usage is TRBV7-8 and J usage is TRBJ1-3; D ambiguous. Germline lookup yields CDR1 SGHVS and CDR2 FQNEAQ. This CDR3 spans 16 amino acids. V lost 1 base and J 0 bases, leaving 10 bases between the germline ends. CDR3 amino acids: CASSLVSQVSGNTIYF. Written as DNA, the CDR3 is TGTGCCAGCAGCTTAGTTTCGCAGGTCTCTGGAAACACCATATATTTT. The whole variable domain, filled in from reference TRBV7-8 and TRBJ1-3, reads GAGVSQSPRYKVAKRGQDVALRCDPISGHVSLFWYQQALGQGPEFLTYFQNEAQLDKSGLPSDRFFAERPEGSVSTLKIQRTQQEDSAVYLCASSLVSQVSGNTIYFGEGSWLTVV.

This clone has just a few counts. The chain has TRBV28 and TRBJ1-5; D is uncertain. The CDR3 has 14 residues. Trimming cost V 7 bases and J 6 bases, with 16 bases left between them. Germline V gives CDR1 MDHEN, CDR2 SYDVKM. The CDR3 bases are TGTGCCAGCACCGGGAACAGAGCCTCTCAGCCCCAGCATTTT. Translation gives CASTGNRASQPQHF.

The chain has TRBV6-5 and TRBJ2-7, with D possibly being TRBD2 (5 bases). This CDR3 contains 13 residues. Germline loops: CDR1 MNHEY, CDR2 SVGAGI. V lost 2 bases, J lost 3 bases, and 8 bases lay in between. The CDR3 sequence is CASSYGADYEQYF. Written as DNA, the CDR3 is TGTGCCAGCAGTTACGGAGCGGACTACGAGCAGTACTTC.

The chain links TRBV11-3 to TRBJ1-2, with D hard to call. The germline gives CDR1 SGHNT, CDR2 YENEEA. Between the trimmed V and J ends, which lost 5 bases and 2 bases, there was a span of 15 bases. This CDR3 comprises 15 residues. The CDR3 protein is CASSESGSGNYGYTF. Written as DNA, the CDR3 is TGTGCCAGCAGCGAATCGGGGTCTGGAAACTATGGCTACACCTTC.

This sequence joins TRBV28 and TRBJ1-5; a possible D gene is TRBD1 (6 bases). The V and J ends lost 4 bases and 7 bases respectively, with 20 bases between them. Germline V gene sequence: CDR1 MDHEN, CDR2 SYDVKM. The CDR3 covers 16 residues. The CDR3 DNA reads as TGTGCCAGCAGTTCATCAATACAGGGCAGGGGCCAGCCCCAGCATTTT. Protein product: CASSSSIQGRGQPQHF.

The chain has TRBV29-1 and TRBJ1-1; D is unresolved. Deletions cut 3 bases from V and 0 bases from J, with 5 bases between. Per the germline V gene, CDR1 is SQVTM and CDR2 is ANQGSEA. The CDR3 contains 12 residues. CDR3 loop: CSVEEMNTEAFF. The DNA for the CDR3 is TGCAGCGTTGAGGAGATGAACACTGAAGCTTTCTTT.

The rearrangement links TRBV2 to TRBJ2-2, with 13 bases fitting TRBD2. Trimming cost V 8 bases and J 5 bases; bases outside gene matches: 11. This CDR3 is 17 amino acids long. From germline, CDR1 is SNHLY and CDR2 FYNNEI. The CDR3 protein is CASFRLAGGIGTGELFF. In nucleotides, the CDR3 is TGTGCCAGCTTTCGACTAGCGGGGGGTATTGGTACCGGGGAGCTGTTTTTT.

The CDR3 is CASSVGGSGGANYEQYF. The DNA for the CDR3 is TGTGCCAGCAGCGTAGGTGGGAGCGGGGGGGCGAACTACGAGCAGTACTTC. The V and J genes are TRBV9 and TRBJ2-7; TRBD2 matches 10 bases. The ends lost 0 bases at V and 3 bases at J; junction bases unmatched: 9. The length of the CDR3 is 17 residues. Germline CDR1 and CDR2: SGDLS and YYNGEE.

V is TRBV28 and J is TRBJ2-3; 8 bases align to TRBD2. CDR1 and CDR2 from the germline V gene are MDHEN and SYDVKM. V dropped 7 bases and J dropped 5; count of bases not matched to a gene: 11. This CDR3 region has 15 residues. The CDR3 protein is CASNDGGAGRDTQYF. For the CDR3, the DNA is TGTGCCAGCAACGACGGGGGGGCCGGCAGAGATACGCAGTATTTT.

V and J are TRBV6-5 and TRBJ2-3, with 7 bases matching TRBD2. Germline V lookup: CDR1 MNHEY, CDR2 SVGAGI. With V trimmed by 8 bases and J by 2 bases, 10 bases remained unmatched. The CDR3 loop spans 15 amino acids. The chain's CDR3 is CASSLRGRDTDTQYF. CDR3 nucleotide sequence: TGTGCCAGCTCCTTGCGGGGGAGAGACACAGATACGCAGTATTTT.

This sequence joins TRBV7-9 and TRBJ1-6; D uncertain. The CDR3 sequence is 13 residues long. CDR1 is SEHNR, CDR2 FQNEAQ, per germline (reference sequence). V was shortened by 8 bases and J by 9 bases, with 14 bases between the two germline ends. The CDR3 reads CASGGSDGSPLHF. In nucleotides, the CDR3 is TGTGCCAGCGGAGGGTCGGACGGTTCACCCCTCCACTTT.